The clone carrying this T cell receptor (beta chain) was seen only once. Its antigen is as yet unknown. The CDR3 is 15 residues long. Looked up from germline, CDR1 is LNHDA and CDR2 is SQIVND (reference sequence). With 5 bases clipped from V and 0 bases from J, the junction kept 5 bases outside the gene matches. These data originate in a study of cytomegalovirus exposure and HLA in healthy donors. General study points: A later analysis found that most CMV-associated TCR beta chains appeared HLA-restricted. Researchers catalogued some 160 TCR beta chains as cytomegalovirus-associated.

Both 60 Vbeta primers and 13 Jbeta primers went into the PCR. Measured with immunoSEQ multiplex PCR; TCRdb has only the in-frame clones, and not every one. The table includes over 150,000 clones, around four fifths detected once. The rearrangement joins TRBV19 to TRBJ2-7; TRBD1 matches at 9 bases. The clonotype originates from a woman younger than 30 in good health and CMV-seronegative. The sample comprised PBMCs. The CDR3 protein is CASSVGTGHSYEQYF. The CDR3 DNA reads TGTGCCAGTAGTGTCGGGACAGGGCACTCCTACGAGCAGTACTTC.